The source of this T cell receptor (beta chain) is a study of cytomegalovirus exposure and HLA in healthy donors. Study information: The roughly 130 validation repertoires, a later analysis reported, used the same platform as the 600 to 700 repertoires from the first cohort.

Findings and caveats of the study: It was about 150 TCR beta chains that were listed as cytomegalovirus-associated.

Note on this clone: Its specificity is unknown.

Measured with immunoSEQ multiplex PCR; TCRdb has only the in-frame clones, and not every one. Counted here are tens of thousands of clones, less than 90% occurring once; the ten biggest clones make up 9.5% to 13%. Germline V lookup: CDR1 SQVTM, CDR2 ANQGSEA. The V end was cut by 2 bases, the J end by 6 bases, with 12 bases between. The CDR3 length is 13 residues. The rearrangement uses TRBV29-1 and TRBJ2-3; D remains unclear. This sequence was found in a woman between 18 and 30 years old in good health and CMV-seropositive. The specimen sequenced was PBMCs. The CDR3 spells CSVERSGVDTQYF. The CDR3 DNA is TGCAGCGTTGAACGTTCCGGAGTGGATACGCAGTATTTT.